This TCR beta chain comes out of a study of CD8+ T cells in alopecia areata. Regarding treatment: oral pan-JAK inhibitor, 5-10 mg twice daily. Following RNA extraction, reverse transcription yielded cDNA that acted as the sequencing template. The repertoire was sequenced with immunoSEQ multiplex PCR; TCRdb's copy has only in-frame clones and lacks some. The sample holds 150,000 or so clones; approximately 65% are singletons and the top ten take around 0.91%. CDR1 and CDR2 from the germline V gene are SGHRS and YFSETQ. The V gene end was trimmed by 4 bases and the J gene end by 1 base; junction bases not matched to a gene: 12. This CDR3 has 18 residues.

Here the sequenced sample was CD4+ T cells sorted from blood, taken at week 4, from a patient treated with tofacitinib. The chain recombines TRBV5-1 with TRBJ2-4, with 9 positions matching TRBD1. The sequence was collected from a human donor with alopecia areata. The CDR3 DNA is TGCGCCAGCAGCCCGGACAGGGGAAAGGGAAAGGCCAAAAACATTCAGTACTTC. It specifies CASSPDRGKGKAKNIQYF.